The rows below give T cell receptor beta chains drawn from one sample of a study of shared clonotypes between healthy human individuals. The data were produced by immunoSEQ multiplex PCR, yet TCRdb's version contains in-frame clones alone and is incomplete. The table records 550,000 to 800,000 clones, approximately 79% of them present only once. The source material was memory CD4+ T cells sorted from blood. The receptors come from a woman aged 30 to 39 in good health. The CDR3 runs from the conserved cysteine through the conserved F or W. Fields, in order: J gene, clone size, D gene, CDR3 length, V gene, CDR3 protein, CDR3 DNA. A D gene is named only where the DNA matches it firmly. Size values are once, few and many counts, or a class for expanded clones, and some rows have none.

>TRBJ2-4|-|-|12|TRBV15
CATSRVLGIQYF
TGTGCCACCAGCAGAGTCTTGGGCATTCAGTACTTC
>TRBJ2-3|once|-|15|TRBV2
CASSESRPKADTQYF
TGTGCCAGCAGTGAAAGCAGACCGAAAGCAGATACGCAGTATTTT
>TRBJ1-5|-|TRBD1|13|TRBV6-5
CASRDRLHQPQHF
TGTGCCAGTCGGGACAGGCTGCATCAGCCCCAGCATTTT
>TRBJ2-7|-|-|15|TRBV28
CASSPRGAPTYEQYF
TGTGCCAGCAGTCCGAGGGGGGCTCCCACCTACGAGCAGTACTTC
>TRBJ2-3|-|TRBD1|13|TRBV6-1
CASRGTGVHTQYF
TGTGCCAGCAGAGGGACAGGGGTACATACGCAGTATTTT
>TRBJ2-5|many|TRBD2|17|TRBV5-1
CASSLVASGSPQETQYF
TGCGCCAGCAGCTTGGTGGCTAGCGGGAGCCCCCAAGAGACCCAGTACTTC
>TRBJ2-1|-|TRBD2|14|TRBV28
CASSSGSLYNEQFF
TGTGCCAGCAGCAGCGGGAGCTTGTACAATGAGCAGTTCTTC
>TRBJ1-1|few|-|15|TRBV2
CASSLERGTNTEAFF
TGTGCCAGCAGCTTAGAGCGGGGGACGAACACTGAAGCTTTCTTT
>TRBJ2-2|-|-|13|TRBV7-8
CASSLVPTGELFF
TGTGCCAGCAGCTTAGTACCAACCGGGGAGCTGTTTTTT
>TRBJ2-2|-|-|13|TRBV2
CASSEPAPGELFF
TGTGCCAGCAGTGAACCTGCGCCCGGGGAGCTGTTTTTT
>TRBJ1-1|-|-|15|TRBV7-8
CASSFNLGPNTEAFF
TGTGCCAGCAGCTTCAATCTGGGACCGAACACTGAAGCTTTCTTT
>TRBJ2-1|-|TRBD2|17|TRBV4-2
CASSQAGVGPGGHEQFF
TGTGCCAGCAGCCAAGCTGGCGTAGGACCGGGAGGACATGAGCAGTTCTTC
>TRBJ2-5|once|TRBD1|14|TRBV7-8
CASSPGTGTKTQYF
TGTGCCAGCAGCCCCGGGACAGGGACAAAGACCCAGTACTTC
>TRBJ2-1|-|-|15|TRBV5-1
CASSLTSMSYNEQFF
TGCGCCAGCAGCTTGACTAGCATGTCCTACAATGAGCAGTTCTTC
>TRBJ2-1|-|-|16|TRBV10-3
CAISEFAGNQGNEQFF
TGTGCCATCAGTGAGTTCGCGGGAAACCAGGGGAATGAGCAGTTCTTC
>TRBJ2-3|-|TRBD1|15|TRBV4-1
CASSLGTGGLDTQYF
TGCGCCAGCAGCCTAGGGACAGGGGGCCTAGATACGCAGTATTTT
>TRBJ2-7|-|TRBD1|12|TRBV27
CASSFTGAEQYF
TGTGCCAGCAGTTTTACAGGGGCCGAGCAGTACTTC
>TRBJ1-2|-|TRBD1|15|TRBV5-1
CASSLGTGVNYGYTF
TGCGCCAGCAGCCTCGGGACAGGGGTTAACTATGGCTACACCTTC
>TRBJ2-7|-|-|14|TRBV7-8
CASSLASRGREQYF
TGTGCCAGCAGCTTAGCTAGTAGGGGCCGGGAGCAGTACTTC
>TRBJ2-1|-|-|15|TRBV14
CASSQEGGGYNEQFF
TGTGCCAGCAGCCAAGAAGGGGGGGGCTACAATGAGCAGTTCTTC
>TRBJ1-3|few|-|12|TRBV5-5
CASSLVGNTIYF
TGTGCCAGCAGCTTGGTTGGGAACACCATATATTTT
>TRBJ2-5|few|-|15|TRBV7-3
CASSLRINGPRTQYF
TGTGCCAGCAGCCTTCGGATTAACGGGCCGAGGACCCAGTACTTC
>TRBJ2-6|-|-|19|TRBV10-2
CASSESARYDGSGANVLTF
TGCGCCAGCAGTGAGTCGGCGAGGTACGATGGCTCTGGGGCCAACGTCCTGACTTTC
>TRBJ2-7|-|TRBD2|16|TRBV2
CASSVRAAGGRYEQYF
TGTGCCAGCAGTGTAAGGGCTGCGGGAGGGCGCTACGAGCAGTACTTC